The source of this T cell receptor beta chain is a study of T cells in Graves' hyperthyroidism and ophthalmopathy. This clonotype was detected many times. Hyperthyroidism in the patients, aged 18 to 65, was newly diagnosed and under 2 months in duration. Those patients with uncontrolled infection, other autoimmune disease, pregnancy or lactation were excluded. Cells are PBMCs isolated from 9 to 10 ml of fresh blood. Regions amplified from RNA transcripts were the TCR beta CDR3 regions. TCR CDR3 underwent first-round RT-PCR with the HTBI primer set. In TCRdb, the multiplex PCR reads were re-called with MiXCR into one record per CDR3 protein. This table has about 290,000 distinct CDR3 sequences, roughly 13% appearing once. The source of this sequence is a woman aged 40 to 49 with Graves' hyperthyroidism. Sequencing was performed on blood.

This chain's CDR3 is CASGREKLFF. CDR3 in DNA: TGTGCCAGCGGACGGGAAAAACTGTTTTTT. J is TRBJ1-4 and V is TRBV28; D gene uncertain. CDR1 and CDR2 (germline): MDHEN, SYDVKM. V lost 8 bases and J lost 8, with 6 bases in between. The CDR3 runs to 10 residues.